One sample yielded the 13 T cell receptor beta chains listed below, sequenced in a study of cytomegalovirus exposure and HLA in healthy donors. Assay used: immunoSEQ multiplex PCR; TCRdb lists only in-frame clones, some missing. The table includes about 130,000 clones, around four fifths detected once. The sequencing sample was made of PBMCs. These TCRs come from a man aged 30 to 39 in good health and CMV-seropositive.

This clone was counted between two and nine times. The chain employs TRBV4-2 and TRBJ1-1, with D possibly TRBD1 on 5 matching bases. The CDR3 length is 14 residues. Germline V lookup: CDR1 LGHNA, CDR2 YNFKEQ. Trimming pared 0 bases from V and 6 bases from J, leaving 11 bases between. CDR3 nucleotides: TGTGCCAGCAGCCAAGATCTGGGGGGATCTGAAGCTTTCTTT. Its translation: CASSQDLGGSEAFF.

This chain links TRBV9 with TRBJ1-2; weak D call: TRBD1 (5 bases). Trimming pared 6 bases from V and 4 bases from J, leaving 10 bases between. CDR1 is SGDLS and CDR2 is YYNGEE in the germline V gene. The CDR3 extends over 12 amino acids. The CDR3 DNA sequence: TGTGCCAGCAACGGCAGGGCCTATGGCTACACCTTC. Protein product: CASNGRAYGYTF.

DNA for the CDR3: TGTGCCAGCAGTACGGACAGGGGGCGCACACCTGCCCCCTATGGCTACACCTTC. It yields the protein CASSTDRGRTPAPYGYTF. V usage is TRBV5-6 and J usage is TRBJ1-2; 11 bases are a match to TRBD1. The V gene end was trimmed by 5 bases and the J gene end by 4 bases; junction bases not matched to a gene: 16. Germline V gene sequence: CDR1 SGHDT, CDR2 YYEEEE. The CDR3 runs 18 residues.

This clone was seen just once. The CDR3 nucleotides read TGTGCCAGCCAGGGCCTCTATGGCTACACCTTC. This gives the protein CASQGLYGYTF. The V call is TRBV6-6, the J call TRBJ1-2; possible D gene TRBD1, 5 bases. Trimming removed 8 bases at V and 4 bases at J, with 8 bases between. Germline V gene sequence: CDR1 MNHNY, CDR2 SVGAGI (reference sequence). The CDR3 runs to 11 residues.

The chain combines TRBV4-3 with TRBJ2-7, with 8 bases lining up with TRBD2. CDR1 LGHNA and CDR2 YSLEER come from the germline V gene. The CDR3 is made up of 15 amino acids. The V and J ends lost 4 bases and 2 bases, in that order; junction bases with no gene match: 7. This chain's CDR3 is CASSRSRGDAYEQYF. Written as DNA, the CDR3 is TGCGCCAGCAGCCGATCGCGGGGGGACGCCTACGAGCAGTACTTC.

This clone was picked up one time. The DNA of the CDR3 is TGTGCCAGCAGCCCCCAACAGGGAGTGAATCAGCCCCAGCATTTT. It specifies CASSPQQGVNQPQHF. The genes are TRBV11-2 and TRBJ1-5; D is perhaps TRBD1 (6 bases). V dropped 5 bases and J dropped 4 bases, with 15 bases sitting between them. The CDR3 contains 15 residues. CDR1 SGHAT and CDR2 FQNNGV come from the germline V gene.

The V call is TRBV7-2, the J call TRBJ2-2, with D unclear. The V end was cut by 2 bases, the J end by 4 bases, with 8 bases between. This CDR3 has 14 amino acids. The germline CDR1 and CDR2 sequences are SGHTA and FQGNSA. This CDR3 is CASSLIRITGELFF. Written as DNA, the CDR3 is TGTGCCAGCAGCTTAATCAGGATCACCGGGGAGCTGTTTTTT.

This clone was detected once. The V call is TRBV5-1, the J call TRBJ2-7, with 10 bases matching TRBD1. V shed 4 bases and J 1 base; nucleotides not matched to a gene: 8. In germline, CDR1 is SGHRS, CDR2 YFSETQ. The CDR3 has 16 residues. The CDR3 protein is CASSPRTGGGSYEQYF. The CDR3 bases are TGCGCCAGCAGCCCTCGGACAGGGGGAGGGTCCTACGAGCAGTACTTC.

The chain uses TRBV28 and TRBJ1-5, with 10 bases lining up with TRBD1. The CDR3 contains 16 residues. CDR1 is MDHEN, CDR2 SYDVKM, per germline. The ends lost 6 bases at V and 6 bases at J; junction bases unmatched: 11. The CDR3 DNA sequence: TGTGCCAGCAGCCGTACCGGGACAGGGGTGAGTCAGCCCCAGCATTTT. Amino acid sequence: CASSRTGTGVSQPQHF.

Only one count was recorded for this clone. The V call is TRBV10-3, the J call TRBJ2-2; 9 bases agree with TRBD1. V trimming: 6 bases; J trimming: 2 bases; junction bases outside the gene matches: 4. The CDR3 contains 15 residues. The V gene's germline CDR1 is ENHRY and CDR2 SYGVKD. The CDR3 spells CAIRPGQGNTGELFF. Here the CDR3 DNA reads TGTGCCATCAGACCGGGACAGGGTAACACCGGGGAGCTGTTTTTT.

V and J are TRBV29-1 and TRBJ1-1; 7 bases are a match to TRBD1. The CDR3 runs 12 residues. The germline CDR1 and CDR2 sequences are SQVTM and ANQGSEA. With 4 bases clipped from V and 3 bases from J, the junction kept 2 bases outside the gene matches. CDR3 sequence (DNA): TGCAGCGTTGGACAGGGATACACTGAAGCTTTCTTT. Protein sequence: CSVGQGYTEAFF.

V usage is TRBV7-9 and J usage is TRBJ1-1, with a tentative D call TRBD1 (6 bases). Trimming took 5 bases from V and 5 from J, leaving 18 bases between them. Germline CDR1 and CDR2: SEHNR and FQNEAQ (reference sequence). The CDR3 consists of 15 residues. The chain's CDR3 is CASSVMLGGGTEAFF. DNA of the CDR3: TGTGCCAGCAGCGTCATGTTAGGGGGGGGGACTGAAGCTTTCTTT.

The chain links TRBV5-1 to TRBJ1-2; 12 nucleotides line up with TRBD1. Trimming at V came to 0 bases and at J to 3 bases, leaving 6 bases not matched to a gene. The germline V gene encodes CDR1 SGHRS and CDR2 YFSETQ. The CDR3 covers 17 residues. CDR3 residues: CASSLAGTGGGYYGYTF. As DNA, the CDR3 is TGCGCCAGCAGCTTGGCCGGGACAGGGGGCGGGTACTATGGCTACACCTTC. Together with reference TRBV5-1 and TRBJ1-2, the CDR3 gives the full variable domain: KAGVTQTPRYLIKTRGQQVTLSCSPISGHRSVSWYQQTPGQGLQFLFEYFSETQRNKGNFPGRFSGRQFSNSRSEMNVSTLELGDSALYLCASSLAGTGGGYYGYTFGSGTRLTVV.